A single sample gave rise to the 21 T cell receptor beta chains below, sequenced in a study of cytomegalovirus exposure and HLA in healthy donors. Using immunoSEQ multiplex PCR, the repertoire was profiled, and TCRdb retains in-frame clones only, with some absent. Of tens of thousands of clones listed, 80% to 90% are singletons. What was sequenced was PBMCs. The receptors were sampled from a woman younger than 35 in good health and CMV-seropositive.

This chain links TRBV7-9 with TRBJ1-2, with TRBD1 matching over 8 bases. The CDR3 totals 11 residues. V gave up 11 bases and J gave up 7 bases; unmatched junction bases: 6. Germline V lookup: CDR1 SEHNR, CDR2 FQNEAQ (reference sequence). CDR3 amino acids: CAGTRGLGYTF. As DNA, the CDR3 is TGTGCCGGTACCAGGGGGCTTGGCTACACCTTC.

V gene TRBV6-6 combines with J gene TRBJ1-1; no reliable D call. V lost 2 bases, J lost 5 bases, and 12 bases lay in between. This CDR3 contains 14 residues. Looked up from germline, CDR1 is MNHNY and CDR2 is SVGAGI (reference sequence). The CDR3 DNA follows: TGTGCCAGCAGTTACCTCGACCCAGGTACTGAAGCTTTCTTT. Its translation is CASSYLDPGTEAFF.

This rearrangement joins TRBV10-3 to TRBJ2-3; TRBD1 matches 8 bases. The germline V gene encodes CDR1 ENHRY and CDR2 SYGVKD. The CDR3 consists of 15 residues. The ends lost 3 bases at V and 4 bases at J; junction bases unmatched: 6. The CDR3, as DNA: TGTGCCATCAGTGAACGTGGACAGGGAGCAGATACGCAGTATTTT. This encodes CAISERGQGADTQYF.

J is TRBJ1-1 and V is TRBV6-5, with TRBD1 as a possible D gene (6 bases). This CDR3 spans 15 amino acids. Trimming left V 0 bases short and J 5 bases short, with 13 bases between. Germline CDR1 MNHEY, CDR2 SVGAGI. DNA for the CDR3: TGTGCCAGCAGTTACTCGTTAACAGGGACGACTGAAGCTTTCTTT. Amino acids: CASSYSLTGTTEAFF.

The chain recombines TRBV19 with TRBJ1-4; D not certain. This CDR3 contains 12 residues. The V and J ends lost 3 bases and 13 bases respectively, with 12 bases between them. Germline lookup yields CDR1 LNHDA and CDR2 SQIVND (reference sequence). In DNA form, the CDR3 reads TGTGCCAGTAGTATGTCGGTGAGGAGACTGTTTTTT. Translated, it gives CASSMSVRRLFF.

J is TRBJ2-7 and V is TRBV21-1; the D call in the table, TRBD1, was not verified against the DNA. TRBV21-1 is listed as a pseudogene. There are 24 residues in the CDR3. The CDR3 sequence is CASSKGKSGEGGAKDRERSYEQYF. The CDR3 DNA reads TGTGCCAGCAGCAAAGGCAAGAGCGGAGAGGGGGGTGCCAAGGACAGGGAACGCTCCTACGAGCAGTACTTC.

This clone occurred a few times. The chain carries TRBV30 and TRBJ2-2, with D possibly TRBD1 on 5 matching bases. V was trimmed by 4 bases and J by 6 bases, leaving 15 bases between them. The CDR3 totals 14 residues. CDR1 is GTSNPN, CDR2 SVGIG, per germline (reference sequence). CDR3 sequence: CAWTNRLVAGELFF. CDR3 nucleotides: TGTGCCTGGACCAACAGGCTGGTCGCCGGGGAGCTGTTTTTT. Drawing the rest from reference TRBV30 and TRBJ2-2, the complete variable domain is SQTIHQWPATLVQPVGSPLSLECTVEGTSNPNLYWYRQAAGRGLQLLFYSVGIGQISSEVPQNLSASRPQDRQFILSSKKLLLSDSGFYLCAWTNRLVAGELFFGEGSRLTVL.

This clone was seen a single time. This sequence joins TRBV6-5 and TRBJ2-2, with D possibly matching TRBD1 (6 bases). The V gene lost 6 bases and the J gene lost 5 bases, with 10 bases spanning the gap. The CDR3 spans 13 residues. Per germline, CDR1 MNHEY and CDR2 SVGAGI. CDR3 residues: CASRPQGTGELFF. CDR3 DNA sequence: TGTGCCAGCAGACCGCAGGGGACCGGGGAGCTGTTTTTT.

This chain joins TRBV30 and TRBJ1-2, with 9 bases identical to TRBD1. V shed 2 bases and J 1 base; nucleotides not matched to a gene: 2. The germline V gene has CDR1 GTSNPN and CDR2 SVGIG (reference sequence). CDR3 length equals 14 residues. The CDR3 spells CAWSPDRGNYGYTF. CDR3 sequence (DNA): TGTGCCTGGAGTCCGGACAGGGGTAACTATGGCTACACCTTC.

The rearrangement joins TRBV18 to TRBJ1-5; 9 bases match TRBD1. V was clipped by 0 bases and J by 6 bases; unmatched bases: 12. The CDR3 runs to 18 residues. Germline V gene sequence: CDR1 KGHSH, CDR2 LQKENI. The CDR3 DNA reads TGTGCCAGCTCACCACCAGGCGGGACAGGGAATTTTGGTCAGCCCCAGCATTTT. It specifies CASSPPGGTGNFGQPQHF.

This rearrangement joins TRBV2 to TRBJ1-5, with 10 positions matching TRBD1. The CDR3 extends over 15 amino acids. With 7 bases clipped from V and 5 bases from J, the junction kept 8 bases outside the gene matches. In germline, CDR1 is SNHLY, CDR2 FYNNEI. The CDR3 region has the DNA TGTGCCAGCACGGTGACAGGGGGCGGGGATCAGCCCCAGCATTTT. It specifies CASTVTGGGDQPQHF.

Written as DNA, the CDR3 is TGTGCCAGCAGATCCGGGACTAGCTCCTACAATGAGCAGTTCTTC. This translates into CASRSGTSSYNEQFF. J is TRBJ2-1 and V is TRBV2; TRBD2 matches 8 bases. Germline CDR1 SNHLY, CDR2 FYNNEI. This CDR3 has 15 amino acids. Trimming removed 6 bases from V and 0 bases from J; junction bases left unmatched: 4.

The rearrangement uses TRBV19 and TRBJ2-5; 8 bases align to TRBD1. V lost 3 bases to trimming and J lost 4 bases; unmatched junction nucleotides: 4. The germline CDR1 and CDR2 sequences are LNHDA and SQIVND (reference sequence). The CDR3 contains 14 residues. CDR3 in DNA: TGTGCCAGTAGTATCGGACAGGGCCCAGAGACCCAGTACTTC. Encoded protein: CASSIGQGPETQYF.

Here the CDR3 reads CASSYSGRNGVEQFF. The CDR3 DNA is TGTGCCAGCAGCTATAGCGGGAGGAACGGGGTTGAGCAGTTCTTC. This rearrangement joins TRBV7-8 to TRBJ2-1; TRBD2 aligns across 10 bases. The CDR3 covers 15 residues. Germline values: CDR1 SGHVS, CDR2 FQNEAQ. V trimming: 4 bases; J trimming: 9 bases; junction bases outside the gene matches: 9.

The genes are TRBV28 and TRBJ2-3; D might be TRBD2 (6 bases). Per germline, CDR1 MDHEN and CDR2 SYDVKM. The CDR3 consists of 17 residues. Trimming took off 3 bases at V and 1 base at J, with 17 bases between the two ends. CDR3 sequence: CASSLPGLWEGTDTQYF. CDR3 in DNA: TGTGCCAGCAGTTTGCCGGGGTTGTGGGAGGGCACAGATACGCAGTATTTT.

The V and J genes are TRBV7-9 and TRBJ2-3, with D perhaps matching TRBD1 (6 bases). This CDR3 has 14 amino acids. Trimming removed 1 base from V and 4 bases from J, with 9 bases in between. CDR1 is SEHNR, CDR2 FQNEAQ, per germline (reference sequence). CDR3 sequence: CASSLDGGADTQYF. CDR3 nucleotide sequence: TGTGCCAGCAGCTTAGATGGGGGCGCAGATACGCAGTATTTT.

The genes are TRBV18 and TRBJ2-7, with 7 bases identical to TRBD1. Per the germline V gene, CDR1 is KGHSH and CDR2 is LQKENI. The CDR3 is made up of 16 amino acids. With V trimmed by 2 bases and J by 0 bases, 7 bases remained unmatched. The DNA for the CDR3 is TGTGCCAGCTCACCAATTCCGGCAGGGGGCTCCTACGAGCAGTACTTC. It encodes CASSPIPAGGSYEQYF.

The gene calls are TRBV2 and TRBJ1-1; TRBD1 matches 9 bases. The CDR3 is 14 amino acids. The junction had 7 bases not matched to a gene; V was cut back by 5 bases and J by 6 bases. Germline CDR1 and CDR2: SNHLY and FYNNEI. CDR3 nucleotides: TGTGCCAGCAGTTCCACAGGGGGCTATGCTGAAGCTTTCTTT. Its protein is CASSSTGGYAEAFF.

The chain links TRBV5-1 to TRBJ1-2; no reliable D call. Germline V gene lookup returns CDR1 SGHRS and CDR2 YFSETQ. V was shortened by 6 bases and J by 7 bases, with 16 bases between the two germline ends. The CDR3 totals 13 residues. This CDR3 is CASTPGNGVGYTF. CDR3 nucleotides: TGCGCCAGCACACCCGGAAACGGGGTTGGCTACACCTTC.

This chain uses TRBV28 with TRBJ2-7; D might be TRBD2 (6 bases). Looked up from germline, CDR1 is MDHEN and CDR2 is SYDVKM. The V end was cut by 3 bases, the J end by 4 bases, with 13 bases between. The CDR3 consists of 14 residues. The DNA for the CDR3 is TGTGCCAGCAGTTTGTTGGGGGGTAGTTACGAGCAGTACTTC. Protein product: CASSLLGGSYEQYF.

The chain uses TRBV19 and TRBJ1-6, with D possibly TRBD1 on 5 matching bases. CDR1 LNHDA and CDR2 SQIVND come from the germline V gene (reference sequence). The CDR3 extends over 13 amino acids. V was shortened by 2 bases and J by 10 bases, with 9 bases between the two germline ends. The CDR3 spells CASSIQGLSPLHF. CDR3 coding DNA: TGTGCCAGTAGTATACAGGGTTTATCACCCCTCCACTTT.